This T cell receptor beta chain was obtained from a study of blood T cell repertoires in COVID-19. On the study more broadly: The cDNA or gDNA used as material had been derived from T cells, B-cell-depleted T cells, or PBMCs.

The J segment lost 0 bases and the V segment lost 0 bases, leaving 2 bases of the junction unmatched. Per the germline V gene, CDR1 is WSHSY and CDR2 is SAAADI. CDR3 length: 16 residues. Only in-frame clones appear in the TCRdb table, and some are missing; sequencing was by immunoSEQ multiplex PCR. The table includes about 44,000 clones, around 90% detected once. This clonotype was sampled from a woman of 80 years or more in a cohort sampled during active or convalescent COVID-19. The sample was peripheral blood. The chain joins TRBV10-2 to TRBJ1-3; the match to TRBD1 covers 7 bases. The CDR3 coding sequence is TGCGCCAGCAGTGAGTCCAGGGGGTTCTCTGGAAACACCATATATTTT. It specifies CASSESRGFSGNTIYF.